The 13 T cell receptor beta chains presented below share a single source sample, sequenced in a study of siplizumab effects on memory and regulatory T cells (dated by TCRdb to the late 2010s). Library prep was done by the immunoSEQ multiplex PCR assay. This is the immuneACCESS table as TCRdb keeps it, with only in-frame sequences that have V and J called. A part of the clones is gone; compared with another copy, unresolved V genes explain less than half, and the rest is unexplained. Present in this sample are 110,000 or so clones, 93% of which were seen just once. Together, the top ten hold 0.25% to 0.35% of the sample. Sequenced sample: CD4+ T cells sorted from blood. Source of these receptors: a human donor in good health.

The genes are TRBV19 and TRBJ2-7; 8 bases line up with TRBD1. Trimming took 6 bases from V and 5 from J; bases not matched to a gene: 0. Per germline, CDR1 LNHDA and CDR2 SQIVND (reference sequence). The CDR3 extends over 11 amino acids. This CDR3 is CASRTGDEQYF. The CDR3 DNA is TGTGCCAGTAGGACAGGGGACGAGCAGTACTTC. The complete variable domain, with remaining parts taken from reference TRBV19 and TRBJ2-7, reads DGGITQSPKYLFRKEGQNVTLSCEQNLNHDAMYWYRQDPGQGLRLIYYSQIVNDFQKGDIAEGYSVSREKKESFPLTVTSAQKNPTAFYLCASRTGDEQYFGPGTRLTVT.

Here the CDR3 reads CASSGRYNEQFF. The CDR3, as DNA: TGTGCCAGCAGTGGGCGGTACAATGAGCAGTTCTTC. The rearrangement links TRBV6-6 to TRBJ2-1; D remains ambiguous. This CDR3 region has 12 residues. Trimming removed 5 bases at V and 4 bases at J, with 6 bases between. The V gene's germline CDR1 is MNHNY and CDR2 SVGAGI (reference sequence).

The chain carries TRBV11-3 and TRBJ1-2, with 8 bases aligning to TRBD1. Unmatched junction bases numbered 9, after V lost 4 bases and J lost 5 bases. Germline assignment: CDR1 SGHNT and CDR2 YENEEA. This CDR3 comprises 15 residues. The CDR3 DNA reads as TGTGCCAGCAGCTCCGGACAGGGTGAAGGTTATGGCTACACCTTC. Its protein product is CASSSGQGEGYGYTF.

The rearrangement links TRBV29-1 to TRBJ2-3, with 9 bases lining up with TRBD2. The CDR3 is made up of 17 amino acids. V shed 3 bases and J 4 bases; nucleotides not matched to a gene: 14. In germline, CDR1 is SQVTM, CDR2 ANQGSEA. CDR3 DNA: TGCAGCGTTGATAGGGCGGGGGGGCCCTTTTTATCAGATACGCAGTATTTT. Residues: CSVDRAGGPFLSDTQYF.

The V call is TRBV4-1, the J call TRBJ1-5; maybe TRBD1 (6 bases). CDR1 MGHRA and CDR2 YSYEKL come from the germline V gene. V lost 4 bases to trimming and J lost 4 bases, with 14 bases between them. The CDR3 is made up of 15 amino acids. CDR3: CASSPRWGANQPQHF. In DNA form, the CDR3 reads TGCGCCAGCAGCCCTAGGTGGGGGGCAAATCAGCCCCAGCATTTT.

This clone came up once. This chain links TRBV7-9 with TRBJ2-7; TRBD2 is a possible D gene (5 bases). The CDR3 has 13 amino acids. Between the trimmed V and J ends, which lost 4 bases and 2 bases, there was a span of 9 bases. Looked up from germline, CDR1 is SEHNR and CDR2 is FQNEAQ (reference sequence). The CDR3 sequence: CASSSAGTYEQYF. The CDR3 nucleotides read TGTGCCAGCAGCTCCGCGGGTACCTACGAGCAGTACTTC.

This clone was observed a single time. V is TRBV25-1 and J is TRBJ1-4; the D is unclear. CDR3 length: 12 residues. V was cut by 3 bases and J by 8 bases, with 7 bases left in between. Germline V gene sequence: CDR1 MGHDK, CDR2 SYGVNS. The chain's CDR3 is CASSDYREKLFF. The DNA for the CDR3 is TGTGCCAGCAGTGATTATCGGGAAAAACTGTTTTTT.

The rearrangement joins TRBV19 to TRBJ2-3; 9 bases agree with TRBD2. Germline V CDR1 and CDR2: LNHDA, SQIVND (reference sequence). With 3 bases clipped from V and 4 bases from J, the junction kept 2 bases outside the gene matches. The CDR3 is 14 residues long. The CDR3 here is CASSIGTSPDTQYF. The CDR3, as DNA: TGTGCCAGTAGTATCGGGACTAGCCCAGATACGCAGTATTTT. The full variable domain, in which reference TRBV19 and TRBJ2-3 provide the parts outside the CDR3, is DGGITQSPKYLFRKEGQNVTLSCEQNLNHDAMYWYRQDPGQGLRLIYYSQIVNDFQKGDIAEGYSVSREKKESFPLTVTSAQKNPTAFYLCASSIGTSPDTQYFGPGTRLTVL.

The chain recombines TRBV5-1 with TRBJ1-6; D unclear. V shed 4 bases and J shed 4 bases, with 9 bases lying between them. Germline V gene sequence: CDR1 SGHRS, CDR2 YFSETQ. This CDR3 contains 14 residues. CDR3 in amino acids: CASSPLSYNSPLHF. The CDR3 nucleotides are TGCGCCAGCAGCCCGCTTTCATATAATTCACCCCTCCACTTT.

The sample holds a few counts of this clone. The gene calls are TRBV7-2 and TRBJ1-5, with D tentatively TRBD1 (5 bases). Per germline, CDR1 SGHTA and CDR2 FQGNSA. Trimming shortened V by 1 base and J by 4 bases, and 5 bases separated the two germline ends. The CDR3 contains 13 residues. In DNA form, the CDR3 reads TGTGCCAGCAGCTTAGGACAGAATCAGCCCCAGCATTTT. It translates to CASSLGQNQPQHF.

J is TRBJ2-7 and V is TRBV7-6; possibly TRBD2 for D (6 bases). The CDR3 extends over 14 amino acids. Germline V gene sequence: CDR1 SGHVS, CDR2 FNYEAQ. V was cut by 5 bases and J by 2 bases, with 13 bases left in between. The CDR3 coding sequence is TGTGCCAGCAGCCCCGGGACTCGAACCTACGAGCAGTACTTC. It encodes CASSPGTRTYEQYF. The full variable domain, completed using reference TRBV7-6 and TRBJ2-7, is GAGVSQSPRYKVTKRGQDVALRCDPISGHVSLYWYRQALGQGPEFLTYFNYEAQQDKSGLPNDRFSAERPEGSISTLTIQRTEQRDSAMYRCASSPGTRTYEQYFGPGTRLTVT.

The V gene is TRBV18, the J gene TRBJ1-2, with D unclear. The CDR3 loop spans 14 amino acids. V was pared by 6 bases and J by 2 bases, with 13 bases between. The V gene's germline CDR1 is KGHSH and CDR2 LQKENI. The CDR3 spells CASSAPGPNYGYTF. CDR3 DNA: TGTGCCAGCTCGGCGCCGGGTCCCAACTATGGCTACACCTTC. Full variable domain (remainder filled in from reference TRBV18 and TRBJ1-2): NAGVMQNPRHLVRRRGQEARLRCSPMKGHSHVYWYRQLPEEGLKFMVYLQKENIIDESGMPKERFSAEFPKEGPSILRIQQVVRGDSAAYFCASSAPGPNYGYTFGSGTRLTVV.

CDR3 DNA sequence: TGTGCCAGCAGTTTATCGGTCAAGGGGCAGCCCCAGCATTTT. The encoded protein is CASSLSVKGQPQHF. The chain couples TRBV27 to TRBJ1-5, with a weak D call TRBD1 (5 bases). This CDR3 region has 14 residues. CDR1 and CDR2 (germline): MNHEY, SMNVEV (reference sequence). V lost 0 bases, J lost 7 bases, and 10 bases lay in between.